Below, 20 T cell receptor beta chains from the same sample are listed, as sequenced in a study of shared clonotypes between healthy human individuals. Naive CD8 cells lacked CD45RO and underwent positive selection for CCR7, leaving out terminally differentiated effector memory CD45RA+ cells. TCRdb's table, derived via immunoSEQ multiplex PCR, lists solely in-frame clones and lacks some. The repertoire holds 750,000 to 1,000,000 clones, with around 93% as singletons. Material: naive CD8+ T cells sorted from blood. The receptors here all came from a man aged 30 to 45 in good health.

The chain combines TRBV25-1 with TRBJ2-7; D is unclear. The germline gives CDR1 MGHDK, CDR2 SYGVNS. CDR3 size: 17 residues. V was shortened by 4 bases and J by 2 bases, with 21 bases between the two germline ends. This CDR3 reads CASSGPLGLGNTYEQYF. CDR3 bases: TGTGCCAGCAGTGGTCCGCTTGGGTTAGGAAACACCTACGAGCAGTACTTC.

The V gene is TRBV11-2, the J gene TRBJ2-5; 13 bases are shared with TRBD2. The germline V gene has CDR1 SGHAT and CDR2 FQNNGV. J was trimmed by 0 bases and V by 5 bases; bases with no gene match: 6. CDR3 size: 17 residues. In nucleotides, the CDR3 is TGTGCCAGCAGCCAGGGGACTAGCGGGACACACCAAGAGACCCAGTACTTC. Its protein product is CASSQGTSGTHQETQYF.

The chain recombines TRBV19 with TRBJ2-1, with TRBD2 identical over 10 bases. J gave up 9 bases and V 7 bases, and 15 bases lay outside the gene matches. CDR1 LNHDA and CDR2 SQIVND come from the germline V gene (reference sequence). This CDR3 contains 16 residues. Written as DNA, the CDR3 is TGTGCCAGTACCCCATTGCTAGCGGGAGAACTTGGTGAGCAGTTCTTC. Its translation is CASTPLLAGELGEQFF.

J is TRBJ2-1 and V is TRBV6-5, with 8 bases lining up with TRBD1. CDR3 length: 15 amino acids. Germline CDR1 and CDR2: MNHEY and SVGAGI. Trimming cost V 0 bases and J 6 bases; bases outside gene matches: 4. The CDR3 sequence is CASSYSQGASNEQFF. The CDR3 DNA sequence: TGTGCCAGCAGTTACTCCCAGGGGGCGAGCAATGAGCAGTTCTTC.

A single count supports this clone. The chain's CDR3 is CASSQGGLGTQYF. The CDR3 DNA reads as TGTGCCAGCAGCCAGGGCGGGTTGGGGACCCAGTACTTC. This chain joins TRBV4-2 and TRBJ2-5; a possible D gene is TRBD2 (5 bases). CDR3 length: 13 amino acids. V dropped 3 bases and J dropped 7 bases, with 12 bases sitting between them. Germline CDR1 is LGHNA and CDR2 is YNFKEQ.

CDR3 loop: CASSLAGTTNEQYF. CDR3 DNA: TGCGCCAGCAGCTTGGCCGGGACTACCAACGAGCAGTACTTC. The chain has TRBV5-1 and TRBJ2-7; 7 bases fit TRBD2. The CDR3 extends over 14 amino acids. Trimming at V came to 0 bases and at J to 5 bases, leaving 5 bases not matched to a gene. Germline loops: CDR1 SGHRS, CDR2 YFSETQ.

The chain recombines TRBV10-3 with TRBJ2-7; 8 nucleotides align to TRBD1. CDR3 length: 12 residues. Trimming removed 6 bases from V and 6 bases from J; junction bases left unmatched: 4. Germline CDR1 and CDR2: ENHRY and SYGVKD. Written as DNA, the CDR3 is TGTGCCATCAGGGACAGGGATTTCGAGCAGTACTTC. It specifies CAIRDRDFEQYF.

CDR3 residues: CASSSLDGIEAFF. The CDR3 coding sequence is TGTGCCAGCAGTTCCCTGGACGGGATTGAAGCTTTCTTT. The chain couples TRBV27 to TRBJ1-1; D uncertain. Trimming pared 4 bases from V and 7 bases from J, leaving 13 bases between. CDR3 size: 13 residues. Germline values: CDR1 MNHEY, CDR2 SMNVEV (reference sequence).

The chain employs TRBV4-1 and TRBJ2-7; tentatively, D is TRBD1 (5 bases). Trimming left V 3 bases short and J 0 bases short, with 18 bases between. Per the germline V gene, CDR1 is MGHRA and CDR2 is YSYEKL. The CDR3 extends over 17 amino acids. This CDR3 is CASSQGLQALLSYEQYF. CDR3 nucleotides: TGCGCCAGCAGCCAGGGGTTACAGGCCCTACTCTCCTACGAGCAGTACTTC.

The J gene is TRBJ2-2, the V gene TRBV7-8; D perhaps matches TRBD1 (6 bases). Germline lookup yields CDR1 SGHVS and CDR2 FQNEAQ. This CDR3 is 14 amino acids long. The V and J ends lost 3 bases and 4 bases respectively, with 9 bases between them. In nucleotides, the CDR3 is TGTGCCAGCAGCTTGGGGGCGGGCACCGGGGAGCTGTTTTTT. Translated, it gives CASSLGAGTGELFF.

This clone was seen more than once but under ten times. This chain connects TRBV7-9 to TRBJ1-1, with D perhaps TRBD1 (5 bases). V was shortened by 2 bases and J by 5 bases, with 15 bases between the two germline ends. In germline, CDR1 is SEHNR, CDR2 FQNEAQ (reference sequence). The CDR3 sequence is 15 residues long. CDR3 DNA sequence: TGTGCCAGCAGCTTATATATTGCGGGGGTTACTGAAGCTTTCTTT. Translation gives CASSLYIAGVTEAFF.

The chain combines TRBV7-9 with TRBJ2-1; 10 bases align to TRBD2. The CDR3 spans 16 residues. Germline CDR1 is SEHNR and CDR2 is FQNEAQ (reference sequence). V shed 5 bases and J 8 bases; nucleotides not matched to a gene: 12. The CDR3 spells CASSRRTSGTRDEQFF. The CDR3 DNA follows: TGTGCCAGCAGCCGTCGGACTAGCGGAACCCGGGATGAGCAGTTCTTC.

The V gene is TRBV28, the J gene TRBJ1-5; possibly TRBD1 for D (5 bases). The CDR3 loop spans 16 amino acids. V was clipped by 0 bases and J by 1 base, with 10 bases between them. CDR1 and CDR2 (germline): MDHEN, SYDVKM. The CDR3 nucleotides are TGTGCCAGCAGTTTATGGAAAGGGGTCAGCAATCAGCCCCAGCATTTT. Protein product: CASSLWKGVSNQPQHF.

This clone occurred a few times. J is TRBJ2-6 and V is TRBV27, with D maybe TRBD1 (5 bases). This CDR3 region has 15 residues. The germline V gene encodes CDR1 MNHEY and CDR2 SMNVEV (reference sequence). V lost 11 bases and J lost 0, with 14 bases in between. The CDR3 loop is CAVQVRHSGANVLTF. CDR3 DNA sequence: TGTGCCGTACAGGTCAGACACTCTGGGGCCAACGTCCTGACTTTC. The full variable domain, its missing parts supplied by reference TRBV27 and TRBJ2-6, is EAQVTQNPRYLITVTGKKLTVTCSQNMNHEYMSWYRQDPGLGLRQIYYSMNVEVTDKGDVPEGYKVSRKEKRNFPLILESPSPNQTSLYFCAVQVRHSGANVLTFGAGSRLTVL.

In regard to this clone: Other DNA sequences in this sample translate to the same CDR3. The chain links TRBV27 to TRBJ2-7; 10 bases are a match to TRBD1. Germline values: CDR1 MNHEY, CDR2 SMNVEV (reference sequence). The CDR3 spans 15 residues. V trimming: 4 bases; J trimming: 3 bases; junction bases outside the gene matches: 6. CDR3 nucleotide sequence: TGTGCCAGCAGTTCTTCCGGGACAGGGGACTACGAGCAGTACTTC. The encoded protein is CASSSSGTGDYEQYF.

The CDR3 DNA sequence: TGTGCCAGCAGTCCCCTCCCAGATACGCAGTATTTT. Its translation is CASSPLPDTQYF. The rearrangement links TRBV28 to TRBJ2-3, with unresolved D. Germline CDR1 reads MDHEN; CDR2 reads SYDVKM. V gave up 5 bases and J gave up 4 bases, with 7 bases separating them. There are 12 residues in the CDR3.

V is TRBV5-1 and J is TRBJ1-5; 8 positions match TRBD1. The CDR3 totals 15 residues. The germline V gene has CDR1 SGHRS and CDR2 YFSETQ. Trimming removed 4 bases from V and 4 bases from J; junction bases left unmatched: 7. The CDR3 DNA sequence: TGCGCCAGCAGCACCGACAGGGGATTGAATCAGCCCCAGCATTTT. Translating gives CASSTDRGLNQPQHF.

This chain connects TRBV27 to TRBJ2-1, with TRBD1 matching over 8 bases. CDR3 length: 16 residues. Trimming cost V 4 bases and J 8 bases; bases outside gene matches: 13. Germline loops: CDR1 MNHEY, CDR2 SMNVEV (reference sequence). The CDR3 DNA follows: TGTGCCAGCAGTTCTTCCGGGACAGGCCCCTTATATGAGCAGTTCTTC. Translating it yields CASSSSGTGPLYEQFF.

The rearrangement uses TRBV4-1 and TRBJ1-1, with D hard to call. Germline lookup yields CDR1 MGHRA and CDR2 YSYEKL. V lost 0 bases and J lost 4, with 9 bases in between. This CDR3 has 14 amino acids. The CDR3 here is CASSQEWEVTEAFF. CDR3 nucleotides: TGCGCCAGCAGCCAAGAATGGGAGGTCACTGAAGCTTTCTTT.

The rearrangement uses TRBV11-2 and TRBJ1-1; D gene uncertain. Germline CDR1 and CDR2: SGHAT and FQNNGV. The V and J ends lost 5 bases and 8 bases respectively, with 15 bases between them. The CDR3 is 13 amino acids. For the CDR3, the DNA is TGTGCCAGCAGCGAAAGATTTGCCAGCGAAGCTTTCTTT. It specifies CASSERFASEAFF.